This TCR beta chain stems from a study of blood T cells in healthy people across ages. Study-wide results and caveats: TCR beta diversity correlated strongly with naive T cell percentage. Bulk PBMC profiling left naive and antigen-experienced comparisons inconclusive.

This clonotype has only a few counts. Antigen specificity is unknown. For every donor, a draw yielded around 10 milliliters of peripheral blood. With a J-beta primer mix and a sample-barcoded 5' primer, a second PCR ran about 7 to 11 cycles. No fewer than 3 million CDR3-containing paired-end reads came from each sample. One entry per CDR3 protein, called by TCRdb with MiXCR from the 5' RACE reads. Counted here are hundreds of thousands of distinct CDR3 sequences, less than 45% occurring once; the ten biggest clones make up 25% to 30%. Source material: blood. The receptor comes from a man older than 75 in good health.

CDR3 bases: TGTGCCAGTAACAGGGCCTTCTACGAGCAGTACTTC. Protein sequence: CASNRAFYEQYF. The chain joins TRBV28 to TRBJ2-7, with D perhaps TRBD1 (6 bases). Trimming left V 9 bases short and J 3 bases short, with 12 bases between. CDR3 length: 12 residues. The germline gives CDR1 MDHEN, CDR2 SYDVKM.